This T cell receptor (beta chain) was sequenced for a study of cytomegalovirus exposure and HLA in healthy donors (dated by TCRdb to the late 2010s). About the investigation overall: In an earlier analysis of under 600 of the donors, 250 to 350 Gb of sequence data and approximately 120 million unique TCR beta sequences from 180 million or so T cells were reported. About 300 gigabases of sequencing data and approximately 85 million unique TCR sequences were included in an early release covering about 620 HLA-typed donors. Of the approximately 400 genotyped donors, approximately 80% fell in the genetic ancestry cluster associated with self-reported Caucasian donors. The study aimed to test whether cataloging public T cell receptors could reveal signatures of past pathogen exposure. The study profiled the T cell repertoires of more than 500 subjects by immunosequencing and related them to cytomegalovirus serostatus. Along with the roughly 700-subject first cohort, a separate validation cohort of over a hundred different subjects was used. High-throughput TCR immunosequencing, statistical association of individual TCRs with disease status, and machine learning were combined to predict cytomegalovirus infection status. A later analysis re-analyzed previously published TCR beta repertoires from approximately 700 donors and added high-resolution HLA genotyping to study TCR occurrence patterns. Rather than drawing on any new phenotypic data, the later analysis identified candidate immune exposures from TCR beta sequences and the way those sequences occurred across donors. An earlier analysis of several hundred of the donors applied high-throughput TCR beta sequencing to assess whether each TCR beta V gene segment acted as functional or pseudogenic. Donor age, sex, ethnicity and CMV serostatus were compiled together with the repertoire data. A later genetic analysis used genome-wide SNP genotypes for about three fifths of the 666 donors, treating that subset as a discovery cohort. All discovery cohort repertoires had been generated using a single sequencing platform. Both class I and class II loci were covered by HLA typing, at four-digit resolution. Typing coverage differed by locus: A, B, C, DRB1 and DQB1 were typed in roughly 629-640 donors, DQA1 in 522, DPA1 in approximately 600, and DPB1 in about 450. Roughly five DR-DQ haplotypes were handled as single units for association and clustering, since linkage in the cohort was strong. On average, roughly 240,000 unique TCR beta nucleotide sequences were sequenced per donor among roughly 430 genotyped donors of the cohort, with about 17% of those sequences being non-productive. The paper as a whole reports these results and caveats: The only immune exposure information available for the cohort was CMV serostatus. In a later analysis, TCR association rates were found to vary across HLA loci, with the most associated TCRs seen for DRB1 alleles and the fewest for HLA-C alleles. HLA typing was unavailable for some donors at each locus, so association tests used only the typed subset. It was suggested by the authors that the approach could potentially be generalized to other disease states and immunological phenotypes. The study listed 150 to 200 TCR beta chains as associated with cytomegalovirus. In both the original and validation cohorts, the classifier was reported to diagnose cytomegalovirus status with high specificity and sensitivity. Assigning TCR associations to individual alleles was difficult when HLA alleles, especially DR and DQ, strongly co-occurred. The sequencing pipeline was judged likely to have produced a cluster of highly shared sequence variants as a technical artifact. A few of the identified cytomegalovirus-associated TCR beta chains were confirmed in vitro to be specific for cytomegalovirus antigens. An association between a missense DCLRE1C variant and V-gene and J-gene trimming of TCR beta chains was found in a later genetic analysis and replicated in an independent cohort. At a false discovery rate of 0.05, a later analysis linked under 20,000 TCR beta sequences to specific HLA alleles. In this cohort, only TCR beta chains were sequenced, and detectable features were limited by the absence of alpha or paired-chain data. Compared with the roughly 670-donor mean, donors in an Asian-associated ancestry cluster had fewer N-insertions in productive TCRs, according to a later genetic analysis. The earlier analysis of 587 of the donors excluded roughly 16 rarely observed V segments, including chromosome 9 orphons, because counts were too low. Correlated functional status among segregating V segments might reflect linkage disequilibrium, but an unknown experimental factor could not be ruled out. According to a later analysis, parvovirus B19, influenza, CMV and Epstein-Barr virus appeared linked to several top co-occurrence clusters. In an earlier analysis of more than 450 of the donors, most TCR beta V segments were observed in productive rearrangements about 87% or about 30% of the time, broadly matching IMGT annotations. Across donors, most TCR sequences were observed very rarely, whereas some public TCRs were present in many individuals. In a later analysis, most CMV-associated TCR beta chains were found to appear HLA-restricted, with HLA associations seemingly driven largely by CMV exposure. A further reported finding was that TCR beta sequences accurately predicted the HLA-A and HLA-B alleles for most subjects in the first cohort. Some IMGT-functional V segments, including TRBV6-2 and TRBV6-3, could not be told apart with the 87-base-pair reads, so those segments were excluded. Sequencing depth was assumed to be roughly uniform across donors in the presence/absence analyses, though that assumption may not hold. In a later analysis, HLA-associated TCR beta chains were found to be more clonally expanded and to have lower generation probabilities than equally common non-associated chains.

The library relied on the immunoSEQ multiplex PCR assay. For the multiplex PCR, a mixture combining 60 forward primers for TCR Vbeta segments and 13 reverse primers for TCR Jbeta segments was used. The CDR3 region of rearranged TCR beta genes was amplified from genomic DNA with a multiplex PCR assay. On the Illumina HiSeq System, the amplified TCR beta libraries were sequenced as 87-base-pair reads. As for the authors' bioinformatics: Across the 670 or so repertoires, a later analysis counted tens of millions of unique TCR beta chains, 8.5 million to 12 million of which were shared by at least two donors. To remove PCR and sequencing errors, raw reads were error-corrected and collapsed into unique sequences using a nearest-neighbor algorithm that merged closely related sequences. To assign V, D and J gene segments, CDR3 sequences were aligned to IMGT reference sequences. For a sequence to be retained, at least a six-nucleotide match to both a V gene segment and a J gene segment was required. Rearrangements were classified as productive when the CDR3 lacked stop codons and remained in frame with V and J, and all other rearrangements were classified as non-productive. Following IMGT convention, CDR3 was defined as the stretch from the second conserved V-encoded cysteine to the conserved J-encoded phenylalanine. The earlier analysis of fewer than 750 of the donors excluded sequences that lacked an unambiguous match to a single V gene segment. An earlier analysis of 587 of the donors called V segments functional above 56.7% productive rearrangements and segregating when the between-donor standard deviation exceeded 5%. A statistical classification framework was developed to diagnose cytomegalovirus status using the catalog of TCR beta chain sequences. A later analysis assigned V and J genes by comparing TCR nucleotide sequences with IMGT/GENE-DB human TR gene sequences. The TCRdist pipeline was used in a later analysis to assign CDR3 sequences and most-parsimonious VDJ recombination scenarios. In a later analysis, each TCR beta chain was defined by its CDR3 amino acid sequence together with its V-gene family, and reads without a unique V-gene family were excluded. A later analysis removed 500 to 650 highly shared, low-generation-probability nucleotide sequences to deal with suspected cross-contamination and a sequencing artifact. In a later analysis, a clonal expansion index was calculated for each public chain from normalized within-repertoire ranks of inferred template counts. A later analysis computed generation probabilities with a VDJ recombination model fitted to out-of-frame rearrangements, and checked the results against IGoR. Hypergeometric tests were used in a later analysis to score TCR-TCR, TCR-HLA and TCR-CMV co-occurrence, with a repertoire-size bias correction applied to the TCR pairs. A later analysis estimated false discovery rates by permuting HLA or CMV assignments 20 times. In a later analysis, co-occurring TCRs were grouped using DBSCAN, and TCRdist sequence similarity was added for clustering within HLA-allele-positive subsets. Co-occurrence clustering excluded repertoires with fewer than 30,000 or more than 120,000 public chains, plus five with anomalous nucleotide sharing. This is the immuneACCESS table as TCRdb keeps it, with only in-frame sequences that have V and J called. A part of the clones is gone; compared with another copy, unresolved V genes explain less than half, and the rest is unexplained. The DNA was the basis for D and trimming; V, J and clone size are from that table. Here the sample has about 72,000 clones; about 72% occur a single time. The ten largest clones take up roughly 20% of the sample.

From the cysteine up to the phenylalanine, the CDR3 has a length of 14 residues. The kept DNA is CDR3 alone, 42 bases in frame from the first base. V and J are truncated by 7 bases and 0 bases respectively, leaving an intervening sequence of 10 bases. From the germline V gene, CDR1 is MNHNS and CDR2 is SASEGT. The cohort comprised approximately 700 healthy bone marrow donors. Cohort members were all nominally healthy when sampled, although unrecorded immune exposures were likely present. The donor tested CMV seropositive and was one of the 289 seropositive cohort members. Every donor gave a peripheral blood sample, and the peripheral blood mononuclear cells from that sample were used for TCR beta sequencing. Genomic DNA was extracted from the blood cell samples with the Qiagen DNeasy Blood Extraction Kit. A remark on this clone: The clone's antigen remains unknown. No base-level quality is on record; no much larger clone is a single base apart.

Here the chain combines TRBV6-1 and TRBJ1-3, with the identity of the D gene unclear. The sample taken for sequencing was PBMCs. This TCR was recovered from a man in his forties in good health and CMV-seropositive. The bases read TGTGCCAGCAAGCTGGTAACCTCTGGAAACACCATATATTTT. Its translation is CASKLVTSGNTIYF.